A selection of T cell receptor beta chains follows, all from one sample in a study of shared clonotypes between healthy human individuals. The protocol was immunoSEQ multiplex PCR, while the TCRdb copy is restricted to in-frame clones and leaves out a portion. The table lists nearly 600,000 clones, around 95% of them singletons. Sample: naive CD8+ T cells sorted from blood. Source of these receptors: a woman in her 30s in good health. Both conserved end residues are part of each CDR3. D genes are given only for firm matches. Clone size is not always given. Where it is, it says once, few, many or a class for expanded clones.

j_call: TRBJ1-4
v_call: TRBV28
clone_size: -
d_call: TRBD1
cdr3_nt: TGTGCCAGCAGCCAAGGACAGGGGTCGAATGAAAAACTGTTTTTT
cdr3_aa: CASSQGQGSNEKLFF

j_call: TRBJ2-7
v_call: TRBV29-1
clone_size: -
d_call: TRBD2
cdr3_nt: TGCAGCGTCACTAGCGGGATCTCCTACGAGCAGTACTTC
cdr3_aa: CSVTSGISYEQYF

j_call: TRBJ2-7
v_call: TRBV28
clone_size: -
d_call: -
cdr3_nt: TGTGCCAGCAGTCTCGGGACAAGGATTGGGCAGTACTTC
cdr3_aa: CASSLGTRIGQYF

j_call: TRBJ2-7
v_call: TRBV7-9
clone_size: -
d_call: -
cdr3_nt: TGTGCCAGCAGCCCGGAGGGGAGCTCCTACGAGCAGTACTTC
cdr3_aa: CASSPEGSSYEQYF

j_call: TRBJ2-7
v_call: TRBV5-4
clone_size: -
d_call: -
cdr3_nt: TGTGCCAGCAGCGCCCGGGACCTCCCCTACGAGCAGTACTTC
cdr3_aa: CASSARDLPYEQYF

j_call: TRBJ2-2
v_call: TRBV6-5
clone_size: -
d_call: -
cdr3_nt: TGTGCCAGCAGTTTAATAGGGACCAACACCGGGGAGCTGTTTTTT
cdr3_aa: CASSLIGTNTGELFF

j_call: TRBJ1-6
v_call: TRBV2
clone_size: -
d_call: TRBD1
cdr3_nt: TGTGCCAGCAGGGAGACAGGGGGCTCAGATTCACCCCTCCACTTT
cdr3_aa: CASRETGGSDSPLHF

j_call: TRBJ1-5
v_call: TRBV19
clone_size: -
d_call: TRBD1
cdr3_nt: TGTGCCAGTAGTACTTGGACAGGCTACAATCAGCCCCAGCATTTT
cdr3_aa: CASSTWTGYNQPQHF

j_call: TRBJ2-1
v_call: TRBV30
clone_size: -
d_call: TRBD2
cdr3_nt: TGTGCCTGGACCGGACTAGCGGGAGCTTACAATGAGCAGTTCTTC
cdr3_aa: CAWTGLAGAYNEQFF

j_call: TRBJ2-1
v_call: TRBV7-8
clone_size: -
d_call: -
cdr3_nt: TGTGCCAGCAGTCTTTACAGGGATAGCTACAATGAGCAGTTCTTC
cdr3_aa: CASSLYRDSYNEQFF

j_call: TRBJ2-2
v_call: TRBV10-1
clone_size: -
d_call: -
cdr3_nt: TGCGCCAGCATAAGAGACACCGGGGAGCTGTTTTTT
cdr3_aa: CASIRDTGELFF

j_call: TRBJ2-5
v_call: TRBV19
clone_size: -
d_call: -
cdr3_nt: TGTGCCAGTAGGAAAAATGACCAAGAGACCCAGTACTTC
cdr3_aa: CASRKNDQETQYF

j_call: TRBJ2-1
v_call: TRBV5-1
clone_size: -
d_call: -
cdr3_nt: TGCGCCAGCAGCTTCGGAGGGACGGATGAGCAGTTCTTC
cdr3_aa: CASSFGGTDEQFF

j_call: TRBJ2-7
v_call: TRBV10-2
clone_size: -
d_call: TRBD1
cdr3_nt: TGCGCCAGCAGAAACTGGACAGGGTATAACGAGCAGTACTTC
cdr3_aa: CASRNWTGYNEQYF

j_call: TRBJ1-2
v_call: TRBV28
clone_size: -
d_call: -
cdr3_nt: TGTGCCAGCAGTTTAGGGAGGGGTGTTTCGTCTCGGGGCTACACCTTC
cdr3_aa: CASSLGRGVSSRGYTF

j_call: TRBJ2-3
v_call: TRBV27
clone_size: -
d_call: -
cdr3_nt: TGTGCCAGCTCGGACTTCGGGGATACGCAGTATTTT
cdr3_aa: CASSDFGDTQYF

j_call: TRBJ2-5
v_call: TRBV27
clone_size: -
d_call: TRBD2
cdr3_nt: TGTGCCAGCAGTGCGGGACTAGCGGGAGGGCAAGAGACCCAGTACTTC
cdr3_aa: CASSAGLAGGQETQYF

j_call: TRBJ2-2
v_call: TRBV7-7
clone_size: -
d_call: TRBD2
cdr3_nt: TGTGCCAGCAGCCCAACCGGGACTAGCGGTGGAGGAATCGGCGGGGAGCTGTTTTTT
cdr3_aa: CASSPTGTSGGGIGGELFF

j_call: TRBJ1-5
v_call: TRBV28
clone_size: once
d_call: -
cdr3_nt: TGTGCCAGCAGTTTACAGGGGCTGGAGCCCCAGCATTTT
cdr3_aa: CASSLQGLEPQHF

j_call: TRBJ2-3
v_call: TRBV5-4
clone_size: -
d_call: TRBD2
cdr3_nt: TGTGCCAGCAGCTTATTACTAGCGGGAGGGCCATCAGATACGCAGTATTTT
cdr3_aa: CASSLLLAGGPSDTQYF

j_call: TRBJ2-2
v_call: TRBV2
clone_size: -
d_call: -
cdr3_nt: TGTGCCAGCAGTTCACGAGGCGGGGCCGGGGAGCTGTTTTTT
cdr3_aa: CASSSRGGAGELFF

j_call: TRBJ1-5
v_call: TRBV9
clone_size: -
d_call: -
cdr3_nt: TGTGCCAGCAGCGTAGGTCATCTGAATCAGCCCCAGCATTTT
cdr3_aa: CASSVGHLNQPQHF

j_call: TRBJ1-5
v_call: TRBV19
clone_size: -
d_call: -
cdr3_nt: TGTGCCAGTAGTATTCAGGGGAGGGAGCCCCAGCATTTT
cdr3_aa: CASSIQGREPQHF

j_call: TRBJ2-7
v_call: TRBV25-1
clone_size: few
d_call: -
cdr3_nt: TGTGCCAGCCGACACTACGAGCAGTACTTC
cdr3_aa: CASRHYEQYF

j_call: TRBJ2-1
v_call: TRBV2
clone_size: -
d_call: TRBD2
cdr3_nt: TGTGCCAGCAGTGTCGGACTAGCGGGAGGGCCCATTGAGCAGTTCTTC
cdr3_aa: CASSVGLAGGPIEQFF

j_call: TRBJ2-7
v_call: TRBV6-5
clone_size: -
d_call: -
cdr3_nt: TGTGCCAGCAGTTACTCGGCGGGGCCAACAACCTACGAGCAGTACTTC
cdr3_aa: CASSYSAGPTTYEQYF

j_call: TRBJ2-1
v_call: TRBV27
clone_size: once
d_call: TRBD2
cdr3_nt: TGTGCCAGCACCTGGACTAGCGGGAGTTCCTACAATGAGCAGTTCTTC
cdr3_aa: CASTWTSGSSYNEQFF

j_call: TRBJ1-5
v_call: TRBV4-2
clone_size: -
d_call: TRBD1
cdr3_nt: TGTGCCAGCAGCCAAGTTCCGGGGACAGGGGGCGTCAGTCAGCCCCAGCATTTT
cdr3_aa: CASSQVPGTGGVSQPQHF

j_call: TRBJ1-4
v_call: TRBV27
clone_size: -
d_call: -
cdr3_nt: TGTGCCAGCAGTGCCGGACCGGGAACTAATGAAAAACTGTTTTTT
cdr3_aa: CASSAGPGTNEKLFF

j_call: TRBJ2-7
v_call: TRBV12-2
clone_size: -
d_call: -
cdr3_nt: TGTGCAAGTCGCTTACCTGACAGTTACTACGAGCAGTACTTC
cdr3_aa: CASRLPDSYYEQYF

j_call: TRBJ1-4
v_call: TRBV6-1
clone_size: -
d_call: -
cdr3_nt: TGTGCCAGCAGTGAAGTTAGGGCAATGAGTAATGAAAAACTGTTTTTT
cdr3_aa: CASSEVRAMSNEKLFF

j_call: TRBJ1-2
v_call: TRBV6-5
clone_size: -
d_call: -
cdr3_nt: TGTGCCAGCAGTTCGGGCAGTTCGTTTCGAATATTC
cdr3_aa: CASSSGSSFRIF

j_call: TRBJ2-7
v_call: TRBV4-1
clone_size: -
d_call: -
cdr3_nt: TGCGCCAGCAGCCAAGCCGGGACACAAGCCTACGAGCAGTACTTC
cdr3_aa: CASSQAGTQAYEQYF

j_call: TRBJ2-1
v_call: TRBV9
clone_size: -
d_call: TRBD2
cdr3_nt: TGTGCCAGCAGCGAGGGTGGACTAGCGGGAGGTGAGCAGTTCTTC
cdr3_aa: CASSEGGLAGGEQFF

j_call: TRBJ2-7
v_call: TRBV28
clone_size: -
d_call: TRBD1
cdr3_nt: TGTGCCAGCAGTTTAGGGACAGGGTTAGGACCGAGCTCCTACGAGCAGTACTTC
cdr3_aa: CASSLGTGLGPSSYEQYF

j_call: TRBJ2-2
v_call: TRBV6-1
clone_size: -
d_call: TRBD1
cdr3_nt: TGTGCCAGCAGTGTAATCCGGGACAGGGATCGGACCGGGGAGCTGTTTTTT
cdr3_aa: CASSVIRDRDRTGELFF

j_call: TRBJ1-1
v_call: TRBV5-6
clone_size: -
d_call: -
cdr3_nt: TGTGCCAGCAGACCTCCGGGTGTGAGGGGCACTGAAGCTTTCTTT
cdr3_aa: CASRPPGVRGTEAFF

j_call: TRBJ2-7
v_call: TRBV4-1
clone_size: -
d_call: -
cdr3_nt: TGCGCCAGCAGCCAAGTGGAGTCTAGCGTCTACGAGCAGTACTTC
cdr3_aa: CASSQVESSVYEQYF

j_call: TRBJ2-3
v_call: TRBV4-1
clone_size: -
d_call: -
cdr3_nt: TGCGCCAGCAGCCAAGCTACTAGTCGAGCAGATACGCAGTATTTT
cdr3_aa: CASSQATSRADTQYF

j_call: TRBJ1-4
v_call: TRBV27
clone_size: -
d_call: TRBD1
cdr3_nt: TGTGCCAGCAGTCCAGACAGGGCTTTGGGTGAAAAACTGTTTTTT
cdr3_aa: CASSPDRALGEKLFF

j_call: TRBJ2-7
v_call: TRBV29-1
clone_size: -
d_call: TRBD2
cdr3_nt: TGCAGCGTTGCCTCGACTAGCGGGAGCGACGAGCAGTACTTC
cdr3_aa: CSVASTSGSDEQYF

j_call: TRBJ2-2
v_call: TRBV6-6
clone_size: -
d_call: -
cdr3_nt: TGTGCCAGCTCGGTTGGATTTAACACCGGGGAGCTGTTTTTT
cdr3_aa: CASSVGFNTGELFF

j_call: TRBJ2-2
v_call: TRBV5-1
clone_size: -
d_call: -
cdr3_nt: TGCGCCAGCAGCTTCGGCCAGGAGAACACCGGGGAGCTGTTTTTT
cdr3_aa: CASSFGQENTGELFF

j_call: TRBJ2-3
v_call: TRBV19
clone_size: -
d_call: TRBD1
cdr3_nt: TGTGCCAGTAGCCTAGGGCAGGGGGAGCTGTTCAACACAGATACGCAGTATTTT
cdr3_aa: CASSLGQGELFNTDTQYF

j_call: TRBJ1-2
v_call: TRBV19
clone_size: -
d_call: -
cdr3_nt: TGTGCCAGTAGTATGGGACGGAGAGCCTATGGCTACACCTTC
cdr3_aa: CASSMGRRAYGYTF

j_call: TRBJ2-5
v_call: TRBV5-4
clone_size: once
d_call: TRBD2
cdr3_nt: TGTGCCAGCAGCCGGGACCTGGGAGGGGAGACCCAGTACTTC
cdr3_aa: CASSRDLGGETQYF

j_call: TRBJ2-7
v_call: TRBV28
clone_size: -
d_call: -
cdr3_nt: TGTGCCAGCAGTTTACAGGGTGGAACTTACGAGCAGTACTTC
cdr3_aa: CASSLQGGTYEQYF

j_call: TRBJ2-7
v_call: TRBV27
clone_size: -
d_call: TRBD2
cdr3_nt: TGTGCCAGCAGTTTGAATTGGCTAGCGGGAGTCTCCGAGCAGTACTTC
cdr3_aa: CASSLNWLAGVSEQYF

j_call: TRBJ2-1
v_call: TRBV4-1
clone_size: -
d_call: -
cdr3_nt: TGCGCCAGCAGCCAAGACCAAGGGAGCGAGCAGTTCTTC
cdr3_aa: CASSQDQGSEQFF

j_call: TRBJ2-7
v_call: TRBV11-2
clone_size: -
d_call: -
cdr3_nt: TGTGCCAGCAGCTTAGGGATTGGGGGGTTGGTGGACGAGCAGTACTTC
cdr3_aa: CASSLGIGGLVDEQYF

j_call: TRBJ2-1
v_call: TRBV27
clone_size: -
d_call: -
cdr3_nt: TGTGCCAGCAGCTTAGGACAGCTTTCCTACAATGAGCAGTTCTTC
cdr3_aa: CASSLGQLSYNEQFF

j_call: TRBJ2-1
v_call: TRBV6-1
clone_size: -
d_call: -
cdr3_nt: TGTGCCAGCAGTGAACGCGGAACCAGCTCCTACAATGAGCAGTTCTTC
cdr3_aa: CASSERGTSSYNEQFF

j_call: TRBJ2-1
v_call: TRBV7-7
clone_size: -
d_call: TRBD2
cdr3_nt: TGTGCCAGCAGATGGGCTAGCGGTTACAATGAGCAGTTCTTC
cdr3_aa: CASRWASGYNEQFF

j_call: TRBJ2-7
v_call: TRBV27
clone_size: -
d_call: -
cdr3_nt: TGTGCCAGCAGTTTTTTCACTACCTACGAGCAGTACTTC
cdr3_aa: CASSFFTTYEQYF

j_call: TRBJ2-3
v_call: TRBV2
clone_size: -
d_call: -
cdr3_nt: TGTGCCAGCAGTGCCCAACCCCCGGGTGTGGGCACAGATACGCAGTATTTT
cdr3_aa: CASSAQPPGVGTDTQYF

j_call: TRBJ1-5
v_call: TRBV27
clone_size: -
d_call: -
cdr3_nt: TGTGCCAGCAGGAGGTATAGCAATCAGCCCCAGCATTTT
cdr3_aa: CASRRYSNQPQHF

j_call: TRBJ1-1
v_call: TRBV7-3
clone_size: -
d_call: TRBD1
cdr3_nt: TGTGCCAGCAGCTTAGGGACAGCGAACACTGAAGCTTTCTTT
cdr3_aa: CASSLGTANTEAFF

j_call: TRBJ1-1
v_call: TRBV5-1
clone_size: -
d_call: -
cdr3_nt: TGCGCCAGCCGGCGGCGGGACACTGAAGCTTTCTTT
cdr3_aa: CASRRRDTEAFF

j_call: TRBJ2-5
v_call: TRBV5-8
clone_size: -
d_call: -
cdr3_nt: TGTGCCAGCAGCTACCGTTCCGAGACCCAGTACTTC
cdr3_aa: CASSYRSETQYF